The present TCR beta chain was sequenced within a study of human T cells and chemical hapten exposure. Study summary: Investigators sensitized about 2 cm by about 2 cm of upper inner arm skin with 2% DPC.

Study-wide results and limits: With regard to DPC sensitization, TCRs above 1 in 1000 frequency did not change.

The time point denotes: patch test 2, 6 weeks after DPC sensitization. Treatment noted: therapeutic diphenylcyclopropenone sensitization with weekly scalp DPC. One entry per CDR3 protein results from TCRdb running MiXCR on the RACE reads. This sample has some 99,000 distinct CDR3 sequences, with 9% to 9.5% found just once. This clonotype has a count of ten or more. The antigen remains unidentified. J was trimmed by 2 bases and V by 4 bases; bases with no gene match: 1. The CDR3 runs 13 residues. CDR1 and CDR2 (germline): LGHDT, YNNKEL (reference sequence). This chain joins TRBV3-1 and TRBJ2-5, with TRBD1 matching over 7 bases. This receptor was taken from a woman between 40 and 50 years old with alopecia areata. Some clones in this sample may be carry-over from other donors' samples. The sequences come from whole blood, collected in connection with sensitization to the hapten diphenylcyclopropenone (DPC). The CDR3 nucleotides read TGTGCCAGCAGCCCGGGACAGCAAGAGACCCAGTACTTC. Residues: CASSPGQQETQYF.